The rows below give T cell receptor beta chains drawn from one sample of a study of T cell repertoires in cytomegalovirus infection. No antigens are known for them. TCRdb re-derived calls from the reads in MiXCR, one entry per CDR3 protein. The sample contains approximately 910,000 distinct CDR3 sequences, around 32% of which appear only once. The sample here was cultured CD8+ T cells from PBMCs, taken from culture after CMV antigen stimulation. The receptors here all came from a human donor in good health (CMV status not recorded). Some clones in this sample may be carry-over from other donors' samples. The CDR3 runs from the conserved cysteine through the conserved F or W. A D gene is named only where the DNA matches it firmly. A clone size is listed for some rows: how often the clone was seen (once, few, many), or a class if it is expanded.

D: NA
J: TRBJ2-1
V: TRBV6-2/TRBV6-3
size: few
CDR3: CASISGWGFNEQFF
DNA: TGTGCCAGCATCTCCGGTTGGGGGTTCAATGAGCAGTTCTTC

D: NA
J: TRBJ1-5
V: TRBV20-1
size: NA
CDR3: CSANEGQSSNQPQHF
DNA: TGCAGTGCTAACGAAGGACAGTCGAGCAATCAGCCCCAGCATTTT

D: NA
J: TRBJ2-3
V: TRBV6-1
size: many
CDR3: CASSEASADTQYF
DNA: TGTGCCAGCAGTGAAGCGTCGGCTGATACGCAGTATTTT

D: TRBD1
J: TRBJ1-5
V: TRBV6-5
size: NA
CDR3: CASSSGRGGTPLPQHF
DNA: TGTGCCAGCAGCTCAGGCAGGGGGGGCACCCCCTTGCCCCAGCATTTT

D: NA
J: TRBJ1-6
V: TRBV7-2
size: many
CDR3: CASSLYRRGGSPLHF
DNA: TGTGCCAGCAGCTTATATCGCAGGGGAGGTTCACCCCTCCACTTT

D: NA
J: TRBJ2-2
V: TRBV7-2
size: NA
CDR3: CASSAPGSGELFF
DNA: TGTGCCAGCAGCGCCCCGGGCAGCGGGGAGCTGTTTTTT

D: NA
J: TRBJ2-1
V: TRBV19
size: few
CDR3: CASSTTLSGSVSYNEQFF
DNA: TGTGCCAGTAGTACCACCCTTAGCGGATCCGTCTCCTACAATGAGCAGTTCTTC

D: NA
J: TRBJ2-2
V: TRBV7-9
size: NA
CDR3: CASSPPYGVGELFF
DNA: TGTGCCAGCAGCCCCCCGTACGGGGTCGGGGAGCTGTTTTTT

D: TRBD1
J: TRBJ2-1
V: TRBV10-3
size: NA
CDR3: CAITGQGQGNEQFF
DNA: TGTGCCATCACTGGACAGGGTCAAGGGAATGAGCAGTTCTTC

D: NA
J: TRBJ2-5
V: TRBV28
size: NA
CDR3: CASSPRRGIQETQYF
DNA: TGTGCCAGCAGTCCCCGCCGGGGCATACAAGAGACCCAGTACTTC

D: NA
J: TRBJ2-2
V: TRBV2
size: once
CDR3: CASSRRLPNTGELFF
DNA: TGTGCCAGCAGTCGGCGGCTCCCGAACACCGGGGAGCTGTTTTTT

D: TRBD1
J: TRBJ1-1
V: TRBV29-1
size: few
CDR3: CSTGGGNTEGFF
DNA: TGCAGCACAGGGGGGGGGAACACTGAGGGATTCTTT

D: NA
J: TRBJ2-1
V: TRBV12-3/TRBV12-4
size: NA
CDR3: CASFLVGRSYNEQFF
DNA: TGTGCCAGCTTTCTAGTGGGTAGGTCCTACAATGAGCAGTTCTTC

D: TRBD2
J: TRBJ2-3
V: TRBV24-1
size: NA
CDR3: CATKRGGEDTQYF
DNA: TGTGCCACCAAACGGGGGGGCGAAGATACGCAGTATTTT

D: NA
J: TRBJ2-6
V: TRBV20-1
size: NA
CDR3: CSAITALSGANVLTF
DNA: TGCAGTGCTATCACCGCCCTCTCTGGGGCCAACGTCCTGACTTTC

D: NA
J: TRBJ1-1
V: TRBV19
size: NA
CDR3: CASSIGGGSEAFF
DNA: TGTGCCAGTAGTATAGGTGGGGGAAGTGAAGCTTTCTTT

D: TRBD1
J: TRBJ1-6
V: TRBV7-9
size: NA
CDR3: CAIDRDLYNSPLHF
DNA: TGTGCCATTGACAGGGACCTCTATAATTCACCCCTCCACTTT

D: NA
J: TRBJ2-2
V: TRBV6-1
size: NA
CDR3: CASLNLFTGELFF
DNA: TGTGCCAGCCTTAATCTCTTCACCGGGGAGCTGTTTTTT

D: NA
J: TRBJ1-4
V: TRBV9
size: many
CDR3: CASSGSTGREKLFF
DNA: TGTGCCAGCAGCGGGAGTACGGGGCGTGAAAAACTGTTTTTT

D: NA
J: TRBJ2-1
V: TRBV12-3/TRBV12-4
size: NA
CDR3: CAGSLEGRGYNEQFF
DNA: TGTGCCGGCAGTTTAGAGGGGCGCGGGTACAATGAGCAGTTCTTC

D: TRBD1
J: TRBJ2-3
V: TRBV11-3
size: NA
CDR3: CVSSHRGPDTQYF
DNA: TGTGTCAGCAGCCACAGGGGACCAGATACGCAGTATTTT

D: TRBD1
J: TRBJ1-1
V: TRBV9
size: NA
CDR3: CASSVVGPGQGATEAFF
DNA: TGTGCCAGCAGCGTAGTAGGCCCAGGACAGGGGGCCACTGAAGCTTTCTTT

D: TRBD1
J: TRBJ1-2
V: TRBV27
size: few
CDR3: CASSLLGQAAGYTF
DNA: TGTGCCAGCAGCTTACTAGGACAGGCTGCCGGCTACACCTTC

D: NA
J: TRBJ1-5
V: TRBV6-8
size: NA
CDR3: CASSPAWGGLSNQPQHF
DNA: TGTGCCAGCAGTCCCGCCTGGGGGGGCTTGAGCAATCAGCCCCAGCATTTT

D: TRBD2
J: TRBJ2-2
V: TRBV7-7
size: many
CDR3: CASSSLLGRTGELFF
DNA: TGTGCTAGCAGCTCTCTGCTCGGGAGGACCGGGGAGCTGTTTTTT

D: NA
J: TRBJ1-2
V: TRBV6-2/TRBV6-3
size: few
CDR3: CASSYILDNGYTF
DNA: TGTGCCAGCAGTTACATCTTAGACAATGGCTACACCTTC

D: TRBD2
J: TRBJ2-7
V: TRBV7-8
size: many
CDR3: CASSSVGGSSYEQYF
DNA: TGTGCCAGCAGCTCTGTGGGGGGGAGTTCCTACGAGCAGTACTTC

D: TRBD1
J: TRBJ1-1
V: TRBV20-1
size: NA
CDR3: CSAVVAGGTEAFF
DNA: TGCAGTGCAGTTGTGGCAGGGGGCACTGAAGCTTTCTTT

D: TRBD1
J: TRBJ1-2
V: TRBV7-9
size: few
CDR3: CASSFLGGQTHGYTF
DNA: TGTGCCAGCAGCTTCCTAGGGGGCCAAACTCACGGCTACACCTTC

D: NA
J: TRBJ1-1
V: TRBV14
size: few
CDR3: CASSHPDRYTEAFF
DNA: TGTGCCAGCAGCCACCCTGACAGGTACACTGAAGCTTTCTTT

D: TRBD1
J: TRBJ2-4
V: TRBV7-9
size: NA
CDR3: CASSAGQGGAKNIQYF
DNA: TGTGCCAGCAGCGCCGGACAGGGGGGTGCCAAAAACATTCAGTACTTC

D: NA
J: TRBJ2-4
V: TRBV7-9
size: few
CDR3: CASSLDGRENIQYF
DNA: TGTGCCAGCAGCTTAGACGGCAGGGAAAACATTCAGTACTTC

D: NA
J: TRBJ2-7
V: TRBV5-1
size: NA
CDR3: CASSLSQLYEQYF
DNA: TGCGCCAGCAGCTTAAGCCAGCTGTACGAGCAGTACTTC

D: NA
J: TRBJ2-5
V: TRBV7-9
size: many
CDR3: CASSWGGRETQYF
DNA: TGTGCCAGCAGCTGGGGAGGAAGAGAGACCCAGTACTTC

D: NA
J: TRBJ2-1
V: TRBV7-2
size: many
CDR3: CASSSEWTYNEQFF
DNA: TGTGCCAGCAGCTCTGAGTGGACCTACAATGAGCAGTTCTTC

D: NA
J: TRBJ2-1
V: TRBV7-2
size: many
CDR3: CASSSGYGAGNEQFF
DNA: TGTGCCAGCAGCTCCGGGTACGGGGCAGGGAATGAGCAGTTCTTC